A single sample is the source of the 2 T cell receptor beta chains below, sequenced in a study of blood T cell repertoires in COVID-19 (dated by TCRdb to 2020 to 2021). Libraries were built with the immunoSEQ multiplex PCR assay. TCRdb's version of the immuneACCESS table is confined to in-frame rearrangements and falls short of the full clone set. An unresolved V gene accounts for under half of the shortfall where checked; the remainder is of unknown origin. This sample gives tens of thousands of clones in total; around 80% of them show up just once. The ten top clones hold 15% to 20% of the sample. The sample was peripheral blood. These TCRs come from an older woman with acute or convalescent COVID-19.

The V and J genes are TRBV5-6 and TRBJ1-2; no definite D call. Trimming stripped 0 bases from V and 7 bases from J, with 16 bases between. Per germline, CDR1 SGHDT and CDR2 YYEEEE. This CDR3 spans 15 amino acids. CDR3 sequence (DNA): TGTGCCAGCAGCTTGGTTGAGAGAGGGAGGGCTGGCTACACCTTC. This sequence encodes CASSLVERGRAGYTF.

V gene TRBV5-1 combines with J gene TRBJ2-2, with 7 bases that match TRBD1. V was clipped by 4 bases and J by 5 bases; unmatched bases: 2. Germline V gene data show CDR1 as SGHRS and CDR2 as YFSETQ. The CDR3 extends over 13 amino acids. The CDR3 bases are TGCGCCAGCAGCGACAGGGAGACCGGGGAGCTGTTTTTT. The encoded protein is CASSDRETGELFF.